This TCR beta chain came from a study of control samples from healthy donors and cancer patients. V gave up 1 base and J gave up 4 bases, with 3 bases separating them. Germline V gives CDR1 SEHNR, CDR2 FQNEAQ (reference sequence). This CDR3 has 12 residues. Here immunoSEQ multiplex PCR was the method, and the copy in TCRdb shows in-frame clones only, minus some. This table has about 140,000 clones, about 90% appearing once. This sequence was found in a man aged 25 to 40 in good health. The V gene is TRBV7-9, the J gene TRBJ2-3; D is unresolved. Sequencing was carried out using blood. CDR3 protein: CASSLGADTQYF. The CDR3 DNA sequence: TGTGCCAGCAGCTTAGGCGCAGATACGCAGTATTTT.